This entry concerns a single T cell receptor (beta chain). Its target is unknown. Germline V gene sequence: CDR1 SEHNR, CDR2 FQNEAQ (reference sequence). Trimming pared 1 base from V and 5 bases from J, leaving 8 bases between. This CDR3 contains 13 residues. The data were obtained in a study of cytotoxic CD8 clonotypes in ibrutinib-treated CLL. Study at large: The patients, under 13 relapsed/refractory and under 16 treatment-naive, included approximately 17 who were IGHV unmutated. Collecting the response samples happened after a median 12 months of treatment, with a range of 6 to 36. General study results and limits: Higher clonality was seen at ibrutinib response and a return toward baseline at progression. Exceeding age-matched healthy donors, baseline clonality also tracked the counts of circulating CD8+ T cells.

TCRdb's copy holds only in-frame clones and misses some; the assay was immunoSEQ multiplex PCR. The sample records 15,000 or so clones, around 60% being singletons. The specimen comprised PBMCs, sampled before ibrutinib treatment. The clonotype was recovered from a human donor with chronic lymphocytic leukemia. The chain employs TRBV7-9 and TRBJ1-1; no clear D gene. CDR3 loop: CASSLGPATEAFF. The CDR3 DNA reads TGTGCCAGCAGCTTAGGACCAGCGACTGAAGCTTTCTTT.